The 31 T cell receptor beta chains presented below share a single source sample, sequenced in a study of blood T cell repertoires in COVID-19. Clones were read by immunoSEQ multiplex PCR, and TCRdb kept only the in-frame ones, dropping some. The sample lists 70,000 to 80,000 clones, 82% occurring once. The sequenced material came from peripheral blood. The receptors were gathered from a man aged 45 to 65 with acute or convalescent COVID-19.

In its sample, this clone was seen once. The chain links TRBV28 to TRBJ2-5; a weak D match, TRBD2 (6 bases). Germline lookup yields CDR1 MDHEN and CDR2 SYDVKM. The CDR3 spans 14 residues. Trimming removed 4 bases at V and 4 bases at J, with 13 bases between. The CDR3 loop reads CASSSPSVSETQYF. As DNA, the CDR3 is TGTGCCAGCAGTTCTCCTAGCGTATCAGAGACCCAGTACTTC.

The chain combines TRBV18 with TRBJ1-1, with D unresolved. V was clipped by 3 bases and J by 0 bases, with 5 bases between them. Germline loops: CDR1 KGHSH, CDR2 LQKENI. This CDR3 spans 13 amino acids. The CDR3 nucleotides read TGTGCCAGCTCACCCGACTTGAACACTGAAGCTTTCTTT. This gives the protein CASSPDLNTEAFF.

The gene calls are TRBV4-3 and TRBJ1-5, with TRBD1 as a possible D gene (5 bases). The V end was cut by 0 bases, the J end by 6 bases, with 12 bases between. CDR3 size: 15 residues. The germline V gene has CDR1 LGHNA and CDR2 YSLEER. The DNA for the CDR3 is TGCGCCAGCAGCCAAGATTGGGGTGGGGCTCAGCCCCAGCATTTT. This sequence encodes CASSQDWGGAQPQHF.

This clone was observed once. The chain links TRBV19 to TRBJ2-7; TRBD1 is a possible D gene (5 bases). The CDR3 consists of 14 residues. V lost 3 bases and J lost 2, with 11 bases in between. CDR1 and CDR2 from the germline V gene are LNHDA and SQIVND (reference sequence). The CDR3 loop is CASSMIDSTYEQYF. CDR3 coding DNA: TGTGCCAGTAGTATGATCGACAGCACCTACGAGCAGTACTTC.

DNA of the CDR3: TGTGCCAGCAGCGCCCCGGGGAGGGAAGAAACTGAAGCTTTCTTT. Its protein is CASSAPGREETEAFF. The rearrangement joins TRBV7-6 to TRBJ1-1; no firm D call. The CDR3 loop spans 15 amino acids. V was trimmed by 5 bases and J by 5 bases, leaving 18 bases between them. CDR1 is SGHVS, CDR2 FNYEAQ, per germline.

The chain links TRBV19 to TRBJ2-7; D is undetermined. V gave up 1 base and J gave up 3 bases, with 13 bases separating them. CDR1 LNHDA and CDR2 SQIVND come from the germline V gene (reference sequence). This CDR3 region has 15 residues. The CDR3 spells CASSIVSMNIYEQYF. The CDR3 nucleotides read TGTGCCAGTAGTATAGTGAGTATGAATATCTACGAGCAGTACTTC. The entire variable domain, with the rest obtained from reference TRBV19 and TRBJ2-7, is as follows: DGGITQSPKYLFRKEGQNVTLSCEQNLNHDAMYWYRQDPGQGLRLIYYSQIVNDFQKGDIAEGYSVSREKKESFPLTVTSAQKNPTAFYLCASSIVSMNIYEQYFGPGTRLTVT.

This sequence joins TRBV29-1 and TRBJ1-2; 9 positions agree with TRBD1. With 6 bases clipped from V and 6 bases from J, the junction kept 14 bases outside the gene matches. Germline CDR1 and CDR2: SQVTM and ANQGSEA. There are 15 residues in the CDR3. The DNA of the CDR3 is TGCAGCGTGTGGGTAATACAGGGGGCAAGGAATGGCTACACCTTC. Its protein product is CSVWVIQGARNGYTF.

The chain uses TRBV28 and TRBJ1-5; D is perhaps TRBD1 (5 bases). Germline loops: CDR1 MDHEN, CDR2 SYDVKM. The CDR3 contains 15 residues. Deletions cut 5 bases from V and 4 bases from J, with 15 bases between. CDR3 sequence: CASSTAYRINQPQHF. The CDR3 DNA follows: TGTGCCAGCAGTACCGCGTACAGGATAAATCAGCCCCAGCATTTT.

This chain connects TRBV7-7 to TRBJ2-3; no clear D gene. V lost 1 base, J lost 5 bases, and 13 bases lay in between. This CDR3 region has 15 residues. CDR1 is SSHAT, CDR2 FNYEAQ, per germline (reference sequence). The CDR3 bases are TGTGCCAGCAGCTTAGGACTCTCGCGTGGAGATACGCAGTATTTT. Translating it yields CASSLGLSRGDTQYF.

This chain links TRBV6-2 or TRBV6-3 with TRBJ1-2; D ambiguous. This CDR3 has 13 amino acids. In germline, CDR1 is MNHEY, CDR2 SVGEGT. The germline V and J ends were trimmed by 6 bases and 6 bases, with 14 bases remaining between them. The CDR3 loop is CASSPGAEDGYTF. Written as DNA, the CDR3 is TGTGCCAGCAGCCCGGGAGCCGAAGATGGCTACACCTTC.

The gene calls are TRBV5-1 and TRBJ2-3; 14 bases map to TRBD2. With V trimmed by 1 base and J by 0 bases, 4 bases remained unmatched. CDR3 length: 18 amino acids. Germline V gene sequence: CDR1 SGHRS, CDR2 YFSETQ. This CDR3 reads CASSLRTSGRPSTDTQYF. The CDR3 DNA is TGCGCCAGCAGCTTGAGGACTAGCGGGAGGCCTAGCACAGATACGCAGTATTTT.

CDR3 loop: CASSLYPMNTEAFF. The CDR3 nucleotides are TGTGCCAGCAGCCTCTACCCCATGAACACTGAAGCTTTCTTT. The chain is built from TRBV3-1 (or the pseudogene TRBV3-2) and TRBJ1-1, with D unclear. Germline CDR1 and CDR2: LGHDT and YNNKEL (reference sequence). CDR3 length: 14 residues. V was trimmed by 4 bases and J by 0 bases, leaving 9 bases between them.

V gene TRBV18 combines with J gene TRBJ1-3; D call uncertain. V lost 1 base, J lost 0 bases, and 13 bases lay in between. CDR3 length: 17 amino acids. Germline V gene lookup returns CDR1 KGHSH and CDR2 LQKENI. The CDR3 here is CASSPLWAPASGNTIYF. The CDR3 coding sequence is TGTGCCAGCTCACCACTTTGGGCACCCGCCTCTGGAAACACCATATATTTT. The full variable domain, its missing parts supplied by reference TRBV18 and TRBJ1-3, is NAGVMQNPRHLVRRRGQEARLRCSPMKGHSHVYWYRQLPEEGLKFMVYLQKENIIDESGMPKERFSAEFPKEGPSILRIQQVVRGDSAAYFCASSPLWAPASGNTIYFGEGSWLTVV.

V usage is TRBV7-9 and J usage is TRBJ1-6; D might be TRBD1 (6 bases). This CDR3 contains 14 residues. The V end lost 3 bases, the J end lost 14 bases, and 17 bases lay between the germline ends. Germline V gene lookup returns CDR1 SEHNR and CDR2 FQNEAQ (reference sequence). CDR3 amino acids: CASSFPRTAPSLHF. The CDR3 DNA reads TGTGCCAGCAGCTTTCCCCGGACAGCTCCATCCCTCCACTTT.

The rearrangement joins TRBV11-1 to TRBJ2-5; 7 bases match TRBD1. The CDR3 spans 16 residues. V was pared by 1 base and J by 4 bases, with 9 bases of the junction left unmatched. Looked up from germline, CDR1 is SGHAT and CDR2 is FQDESV (reference sequence). CDR3 residues: CASSLVGQGVRETQYF. Here the CDR3 DNA reads TGTGCCAGCAGCTTAGTGGGCCAGGGGGTGAGAGAGACCCAGTACTTC.

This clone was recorded a few times. This chain uses TRBV7-2 with TRBJ1-5, with D perhaps matching TRBD1 (5 bases). Germline CDR1 and CDR2: SGHTA and FQGNSA. The ends were cut back, 7 bases at V and 11 bases at J, with 18 bases in the middle. The CDR3 is made up of 13 amino acids. CDR3 nucleotide sequence: TGTGCCAGCACCACCGAGTCCGGGGGAGCCCAGCATTTT. Translated: CASTTESGGAQHF.

This rearrangement joins TRBV6-2 or TRBV6-3 to TRBJ2-5; 14 bases align to TRBD2. This CDR3 region has 17 residues. V lost 4 bases to trimming and J lost 0 bases; unmatched junction nucleotides: 4. The V gene's germline CDR1 is MNHEY and CDR2 SVGEGT. The DNA of the CDR3 is TGTGCCAGCAGTTCAGGGACTAGCGGGAGCGACCAAGAGACCCAGTACTTC. Its translation is CASSSGTSGSDQETQYF.

This clone was observed a single time. The chain couples TRBV10-2 to TRBJ2-5; 8 positions match TRBD1. CDR1 WSHSY and CDR2 SAAADI come from the germline V gene. This CDR3 spans 15 amino acids. V lost 6 bases and J lost 2; bases outside the gene matches: 8. CDR3 DNA sequence: TGCGCCAGCAGAAAGGACAGGGTGGGGCAAGAGACCCAGTACTTC. Protein product: CASRKDRVGQETQYF.

The chain employs TRBV7-2 and TRBJ1-2; 8 bases map to TRBD1. CDR1 SGHTA and CDR2 FQGNSA come from the germline V gene. With 7 bases clipped from V and 5 bases from J, the junction kept 9 bases outside the gene matches. This CDR3 contains 14 residues. CDR3 bases: TGTGCCAGCAATATGGACAGGGCGATATATGGCTACACCTTC. Translated: CASNMDRAIYGYTF.

The V call is TRBV4-2, the J call TRBJ2-2, with 8 bases matching TRBD2. This CDR3 has 17 amino acids. Germline CDR1 and CDR2: LGHNA and YNFKEQ. V lost 3 bases and J lost 3; bases outside the gene matches: 9. In DNA form, the CDR3 reads TGTGCCAGCAGCCAGGTGACCCTTAGCGGGGACACCGGGGAGCTGTTTTTT. Its translation is CASSQVTLSGDTGELFF.

In this sample, this clone turned up once. The chain uses TRBV5-1 and TRBJ2-2, with D possibly TRBD2 on 5 matching bases. Germline CDR1 and CDR2: SGHRS and YFSETQ. The V and J ends lost 4 bases and 8 bases respectively, with 15 bases between them. This CDR3 has 14 residues. Here the CDR3 reads CASSTGLTVGELFF. The CDR3, as DNA: TGCGCCAGCAGCACCGGACTGACTGTGGGGGAGCTGTTTTTT.

The CDR3 DNA is TGTGCCAGCAGCGGTCAGGGGGTAGGCAAAAACATTCAGTACTTC. This sequence encodes CASSGQGVGKNIQYF. This sequence joins TRBV9 and TRBJ2-4; TRBD1 matches 7 bases. The V segment lost 3 bases and the J segment 3 bases; nucleotides outside the gene matches: 6. Per germline, CDR1 SGDLS and CDR2 YYNGEE. The CDR3 runs 15 residues.

The J gene is TRBJ1-1, the V gene TRBV6-5, with D hard to call. The CDR3 is 13 amino acids. Germline V gives CDR1 MNHEY, CDR2 SVGAGI. V gave up 7 bases and J gave up 1 base, with 10 bases separating them. This CDR3 is CASKRGSNTEAFF. CDR3 nucleotides: TGTGCCAGCAAGCGGGGATCGAACACTGAAGCTTTCTTT.

This clone was recorded once. The chain joins TRBV11-1 to TRBJ2-7; 7 bases align to TRBD2. From germline, CDR1 is SGHAT and CDR2 FQDESV (reference sequence). The CDR3 is made up of 14 amino acids. With V trimmed by 1 base and J by 2 bases, 2 bases remained unmatched. CDR3 coding DNA: TGTGCCAGCAGCTTAGGCGGGGGAGCCTACGAGCAGTACTTC. This sequence encodes CASSLGGGAYEQYF.

The chain joins TRBV9 to TRBJ1-2, with a possible D match to TRBD1 (5 bases). Trimming removed 0 bases from V and 4 bases from J, with 10 bases in between. Germline-derived CDR1 and CDR2 are SGDLS and YYNGEE. The CDR3 runs to 14 residues. CDR3 region: CASSVDWTSYGYTF. The CDR3 nucleotides read TGTGCCAGCAGCGTAGACTGGACATCCTATGGCTACACCTTC.

V is TRBV5-6 and J is TRBJ1-2; 9 bases agree with TRBD1. This CDR3 contains 17 residues. CDR1 and CDR2 (germline): SGHDT, YYEEEE. Losses at the gene ends were 2 bases for V and 0 bases for J; bases not matched to a gene: 8. CDR3 sequence: CASSFVTGGTANYGYTF. In nucleotides, the CDR3 is TGTGCCAGCAGCTTCGTGACAGGGGGTACAGCTAACTATGGCTACACCTTC.

Of note for this clone: Other nucleotide sequences in the sample specify the same CDR3. This chain uses TRBV7-9 with TRBJ1-5; a weak D match, TRBD1 (6 bases). The CDR3 is made up of 14 amino acids. The germline V gene encodes CDR1 SEHNR and CDR2 FQNEAQ (reference sequence). With 9 bases removed from V and 4 bases from J, the gap between germline ends came to 16 bases. The CDR3 nucleotides are TGTGCCAGTAGCCTCTCGACAGGAAATCAGCCCCAGCATTTT. Translating gives CASSLSTGNQPQHF.

V usage is TRBV5-1 and J usage is TRBJ2-1; possible D gene TRBD2, 6 bases. CDR3 length: 15 amino acids. Trimming pared 4 bases from V and 1 base from J, leaving 12 bases between. Germline CDR1 SGHRS, CDR2 YFSETQ. In nucleotides, the CDR3 is TGCGCCAGCAGCCAGGGACTGATTTCCTACAATGAGCAGTTCTTC. As protein: CASSQGLISYNEQFF. Based on the CDR3 plus reference TRBV5-1 and TRBJ2-1, the full variable domain is KAGVTQTPRYLIKTRGQQVTLSCSPISGHRSVSWYQQTPGQGLQFLFEYFSETQRNKGNFPGRFSGRQFSNSRSEMNVSTLELGDSALYLCASSQGLISYNEQFFGPGTRLTVL.

The V and J genes are TRBV2 and TRBJ1-1; D possibly corresponds to TRBD1 (5 bases). CDR1 is SNHLY and CDR2 is FYNNEI in the germline V gene. The CDR3 loop spans 13 amino acids. The ends were cut back, 10 bases at V and 2 bases at J, with 14 bases in the middle. CDR3 residues: CATGAGPNTEAFF. Here the CDR3 DNA reads TGTGCCACTGGAGCGGGGCCTAACACTGAAGCTTTCTTT.

V usage is TRBV25-1 and J usage is TRBJ1-4; possibly TRBD1 for D (5 bases). V lost 3 bases and J lost 3, with 8 bases in between. In germline, CDR1 is MGHDK, CDR2 SYGVNS. This CDR3 spans 14 amino acids. The CDR3 DNA reads as TGTGCCAGCAGTGATGGGGCCCCTAATGAAAAACTGTTTTTT. Translated: CASSDGAPNEKLFF. The variable domain in full, completed from reference TRBV25-1 and TRBJ1-4, reads EADIYQTPRYLVIGTGKKITLECSQTMGHDKMYWYQQDPGMELHLIHYSYGVNSTEKGDLSSESTVSRIRTEHFPLTLESARPSHTSQYLCASSDGAPNEKLFFGSGTQLSVL.

The table lists this clone with a count of one. CDR3: CASSRDRGRKAFF. DNA of the CDR3: TGTGCCAGCAGCCGGGACAGGGGGCGCAAAGCTTTCTTT. This sequence joins TRBV11-3 and TRBJ1-1, with TRBD1 identical over 12 bases. The CDR3 consists of 13 residues. CDR1 is SGHNT and CDR2 is YENEEA in the germline V gene. After removal of 5 bases from V and 9 bases from J, the junction contained 4 bases not matched to a gene.